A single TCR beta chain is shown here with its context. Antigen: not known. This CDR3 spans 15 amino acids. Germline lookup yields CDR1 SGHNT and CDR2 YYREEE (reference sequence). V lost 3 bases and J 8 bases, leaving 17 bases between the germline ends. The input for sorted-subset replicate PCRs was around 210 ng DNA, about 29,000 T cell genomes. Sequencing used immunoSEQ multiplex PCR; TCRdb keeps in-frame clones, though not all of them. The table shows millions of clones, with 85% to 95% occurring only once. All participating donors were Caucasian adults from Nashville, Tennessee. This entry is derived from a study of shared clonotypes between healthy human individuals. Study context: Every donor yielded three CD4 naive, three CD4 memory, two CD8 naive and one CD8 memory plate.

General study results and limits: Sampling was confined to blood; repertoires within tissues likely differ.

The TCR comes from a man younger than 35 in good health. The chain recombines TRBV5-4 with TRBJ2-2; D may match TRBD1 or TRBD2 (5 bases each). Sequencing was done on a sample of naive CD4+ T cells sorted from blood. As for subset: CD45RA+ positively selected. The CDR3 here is CASSWDPSNQGELFF. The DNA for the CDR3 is TGTGCCAGCAGCTGGGACCCCAGTAACCAAGGGGAGCTGTTTTTT.